This T cell receptor beta chain is drawn from a study of blood T cells in healthy people across ages. Study results and limitations: It was held that diversity estimates obtained from one million T cells represented underestimates. The recorded TCR beta diversity per million T cells decreased in a roughly linear manner with age.

It was with a sample-barcoded 5' primer and a J-beta primer mix that a second PCR of about 6 to 11 cycles was run. Each of the samples gave a minimum of 2.5 million paired-end reads that contained CDR3. MiXCR was run by TCRdb on the 5' RACE reads, yielding one entry per CDR3 protein. The profile shows about 620,000 distinct CDR3 sequences, about 50% of them singletons. This clonotype has ten or more counts. Its antigen remains unknown. With 7 bases removed from V and 0 bases from J, the gap between germline ends came to 16 bases. Germline CDR1 reads MDHEN; CDR2 reads SYDVKM. The CDR3 extends over 15 amino acids. The total RNA that was extracted per sample amounted to at least 5 micrograms.

The genes are TRBV28 and TRBJ2-7; no reliable D call. Sequencing used blood. This TCR was sampled from a woman over 75 in good health. The CDR3 protein is CASTSPVVHSYEQYF. The CDR3 DNA sequence: TGTGCCAGCACCTCTCCGGTAGTTCACTCCTACGAGCAGTACTTC.